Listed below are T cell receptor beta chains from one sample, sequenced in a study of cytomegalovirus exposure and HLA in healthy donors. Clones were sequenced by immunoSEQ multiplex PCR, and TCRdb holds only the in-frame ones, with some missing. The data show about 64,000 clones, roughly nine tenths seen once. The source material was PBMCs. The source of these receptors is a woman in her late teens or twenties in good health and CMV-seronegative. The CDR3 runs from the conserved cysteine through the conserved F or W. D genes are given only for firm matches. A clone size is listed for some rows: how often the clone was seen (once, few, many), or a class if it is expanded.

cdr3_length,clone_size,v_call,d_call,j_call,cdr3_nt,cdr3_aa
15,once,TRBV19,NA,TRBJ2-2,TGTGCCAGTAGAGGGGCCGGGGGATACACCGGGGAGCTGTTTTTT,CASRGAGGYTGELFF
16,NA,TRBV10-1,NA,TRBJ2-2,TGCGCCAGCAGTGAGTCCCATTCAACGAACACCGGGGAGCTGTTTTTT,CASSESHSTNTGELFF
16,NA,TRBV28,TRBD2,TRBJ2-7,TGTGCCAGCAGTAATCTAGCGGGATCGAGCTCCTACGAGCAGTACTTC,CASSNLAGSSSYEQYF
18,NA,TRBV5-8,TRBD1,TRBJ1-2,TGTGCCAGCAGCTTGGTTCAGGGGGCGGACCCCCTACCTTATGGCTACACCTTC,CASSLVQGADPLPYGYTF
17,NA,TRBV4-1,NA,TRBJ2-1,TGCGCCAGCAGCCAAGATCCATCGGCTAGCACCTACAATGAGCAGTTCTTC,CASSQDPSASTYNEQFF
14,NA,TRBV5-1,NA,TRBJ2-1,TGCGCCAGCAGCGGAGCTAGCGCACCACCGGAGCAGTTCTTC,CASSGASAPPEQFF
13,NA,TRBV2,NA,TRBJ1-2,TGTGCCAGCAGTGAACGCAGGGACTATGGCTACACCTTC,CASSERRDYGYTF
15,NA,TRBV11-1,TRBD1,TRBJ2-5,TGTGCCAGCAGCCACCGGACAGGGGGCGAGGAGACCCAGTACTTC,CASSHRTGGEETQYF
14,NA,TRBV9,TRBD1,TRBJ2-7,TGTGCCAGCAGCCCCCCAGGGGGTGCCTACGAGCAGTACTTC,CASSPPGGAYEQYF
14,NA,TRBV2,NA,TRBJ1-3,TGTGCCAGCAGTGCTGACGGCAGGGGAAACACCATATATTTT,CASSADGRGNTIYF
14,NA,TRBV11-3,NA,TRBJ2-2,TGTGCCAGCAGCTTAAATAGTCTGACCGGGGAGCTGTTTTTT,CASSLNSLTGELFF
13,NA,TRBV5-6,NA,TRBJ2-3,TGTGCCAGCAGCTTGGGGGCCACAGATACGCAGTATTTT,CASSLGATDTQYF
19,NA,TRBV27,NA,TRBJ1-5,TGTGCCAGCAGTTTGGGGAGAGGTCGGGACAAGGAGCCGGATCAGCCCCAGCATTTT,CASSLGRGRDKEPDQPQHF